One sample yielded the 29 T cell receptor beta chains listed below, sequenced in a study of tumor and adjacent non-tumor tissue in lung cancer. The library came from three nested PCR rounds adapted from ARM-PCR protocols. Each CDR3 protein gets one entry after TCRdb re-called the multiplex PCR reads with MiXCR. The data contain 220,000 or so distinct CDR3 sequences, about 76% of them singletons. The template was RNA from unsorted bulk tissue. Sequenced input: lung tumor tissue. The receptors derive from a man aged 55-75 years with non-small cell lung cancer.

This sequence joins TRBV4-1 and TRBJ1-4, with 7 nucleotides matching TRBD1. J was trimmed by 4 bases and V by 2 bases; bases with no gene match: 4. Germline V gene sequence: CDR1 MGHRA, CDR2 YSYEKL. The CDR3 length is 15 residues. CDR3 region: CASSQYRDSNEKLFF. In DNA, the CDR3 is TGCGCCAGCAGCCAATACCGGGACAGTAATGAAAAACTGTTTTTT.

As for this clonotype: One junction end disagrees with the germline gene, perhaps due to a read error. V is TRBV10-3 and J is TRBJ1-6; D unclear. CDR1 and CDR2 from the germline V gene are ENHRY and SYGVKD. This CDR3 has 15 amino acids. CDR3 protein: CAIGEDGYLGSPLHF. The CDR3 DNA is TGTGCCATCGGTGAGGACGGTTATCTGGGGTCACCCCTCCACTTT.

This clonotype came up many times. The genes are TRBV20-1 and TRBJ2-7; no definite D call. The V end lost 2 bases, the J end lost 0 bases, and 8 bases lay between the germline ends. CDR3 length equals 13 residues. Per germline, CDR1 DFQATT and CDR2 SNEGSKA (reference sequence). The CDR3 region is CSARLDHSYEQYF. The CDR3 DNA is TGCAGTGCTAGACTGGACCACTCCTACGAGCAGTACTTC.

This clonotype turned up a few times. The V gene is TRBV20-1, the J gene TRBJ2-7; the D gene is possibly TRBD2 (6 bases). The CDR3 is made up of 14 amino acids. CDR1 is DFQATT, CDR2 SNEGSKA, per germline (reference sequence). V was cut by 2 bases and J by 6 bases, with 17 bases left in between. Here the CDR3 reads CSARYGGDSGEQYF. In nucleotides, the CDR3 is TGCAGTGCTAGATACGGAGGGGATTCTGGCGAGCAGTACTTC.

This clonotype occurred once. V is TRBV9 and J is TRBJ2-7; D may match TRBD1 or TRBD2 (6 bases each). The germline V gene encodes CDR1 SGDLS and CDR2 YYNGEE. The germline V and J ends were trimmed by 8 bases and 1 base, with 19 bases remaining between them. This CDR3 comprises 15 residues. CDR3 loop: CASSLGKGGSYEQYF. DNA for the CDR3: TGTGCCAGTAGCCTTGGAAAGGGGGGTTCCTACGAGCAGTACTTC.

Worth noting for this clonotype: At one end, the junction sequence differs from germline, possibly due to a read error. The chain uses TRBV28 and TRBJ1-6; 7 bases are a match to TRBD1. The V gene's germline CDR1 is MDHEN and CDR2 SYDVKM. The CDR3 runs 17 residues. CDR3 amino acids: CASSLVLTGCYNSPPHF. The CDR3 DNA reads TGTGCCAGCAGTCTCGTCCTGACAGGGTGTTATAATTCACCCCCCCACTTT.

This rearrangement joins TRBV12-3 or TRBV12-4 to TRBJ1-1; 7 nucleotides align to TRBD1. The CDR3 totals 14 residues. The trim removed 9 bases at V and 9 bases at J, leaving 16 bases unmatched. This CDR3 is CARSTGTVGVKAFF. CDR3 DNA: TGTGCCAGGAGTACCGGGACAGTGGGGGTGAAAGCTTTCTTT.

This clonotype was observed a handful of times. This could be a read error, since a much larger clone is one nucleotide away. The V gene is TRBV6-1, the J gene TRBJ1-6; D remains ambiguous. With 4 bases removed from V and 13 bases from J, the gap between germline ends came to 20 bases. CDR1 and CDR2 (germline): MNHNS, SASEGT. CDR3 size: 15 residues. CDR3 DNA: TGTGCCAGCAGTGCCGAGCGGTCCCGGCCAGTCCCCCTCCACTTT. As protein: CASSAERSRPVPLHF.

V usage is TRBV6-5 and J usage is TRBJ1-1, with 10 bases identical to TRBD1. Germline trimming cut 6 bases from V and 10 bases from J; bases unmatched to any gene: 14. Germline loops: CDR1 MNHEY, CDR2 SVGAGI. This CDR3 comprises 15 residues. The CDR3 protein is CASSYHLPWTGGAFF. The CDR3 nucleotides are TGTGCCAGCAGCTACCATTTACCCTGGACAGGGGGAGCTTTCTTT.

A note on this clonotype: One base away lies a much larger clone, so this may be a sequencing read error. The CDR3 DNA reads as TGTGCCAGCAGCGACCCCCTCCGAGGGGGAGGTAAGTCACCCCTCCACTTT. Residues: CASSDPLRGGGKSPLHF. This chain joins TRBV5-4 and TRBJ1-6; maybe TRBD1 (6 bases). The CDR3 covers 17 residues. The germline gives CDR1 SGHNT, CDR2 YYREEE (reference sequence). Trimming took off 4 bases at V and 10 bases at J, with 24 bases between the two ends.

This clonotype was seen a single time. The CDR3 ends on some other residue instead of the conserved phenylalanine or tryptophan, so this is likely a read error. The chain is built from TRBV11-3 and TRBJ2-2, with D perhaps matching TRBD1 or TRBD2 (6 bases each). The CDR3 sequence is 17 residues long. CDR1 is SGHNT, CDR2 YENEEA, per germline. The CDR3 region has the DNA TGTGCCAGCAGCCCAGCCGGAGGGGGTACTTACACCCGGGAGCTGTTTATT. Encoded protein: CASSPAGGGTYTRELFI.

This clonotype has a handful of counts. This chain links TRBV12-3 or TRBV12-4 with TRBJ2-7; 8 nucleotides agree with TRBD1. CDR3 length: 13 amino acids. The junction had 8 bases not matched to a gene; V was cut back by 9 bases and J by 4 bases. CDR3 sequence (DNA): TGTGCCAGTAGCCGGGACAGGAGGTACGAGCAGTACTTC. Its translation is CASSRDRRYEQYF.

With respect to this clonotype: Relative to the germline gene, one junction end is altered; a read error may explain this. This chain links TRBV20-1 with TRBJ2-7; no clear D. The length of the CDR3 is 15 residues. Per the germline V gene, CDR1 is DFQATT and CDR2 is SNEGSKA (reference sequence). The CDR3 DNA sequence: TGCAGTGCTAGAGATGGGGAAGAACCCCGGTACGGGCAGTACTTC. Encoded protein: CSARDGEEPRYGQYF.

V is TRBV24-1 and J is TRBJ2-3, with 7 bases that match TRBD1. Unmatched junction bases numbered 5, after V lost 0 bases and J lost 3 bases. There are 16 residues in the CDR3. From germline, CDR1 is KGHDR and CDR2 SFDVKD. CDR3 sequence (DNA): TGTGCCACCAGTGATTTGCGGACAGGAGGTACAGATACGCAGTATTTT. This encodes CATSDLRTGGTDTQYF.

Concerning this clonotype: One junction end does not reproduce the germline sequence, and a read error may be involved. The chain carries TRBV11-2 and TRBJ2-6; TRBD2 matches 11 bases. This CDR3 comprises 18 residues. In germline, CDR1 is SGHAT, CDR2 FQNNGV. The DNA of the CDR3 is TGTGCCAGCAGACCAACTAGCGGGGGAGCCATTGGGACCAACGTCCTGACTTTC. Protein product: CASRPTSGGAIGTNVLTF.

This rearrangement joins TRBV20-1 to TRBJ1-5; D is possibly TRBD1 (5 bases). The CDR3 length is 14 residues. V shed 1 base and J shed 9 bases, with 16 bases lying between them. Germline-derived CDR1 and CDR2 are DFQATT and SNEGSKA (reference sequence). CDR3 loop: CSARVGPPTGPQHF. The DNA of the CDR3 is TGCAGTGCTAGAGTGGGGCCCCCGACGGGGCCCCAGCATTTT.

About this clonotype itself: This may be a read error: a much more frequent sequence differs by one nucleotide. The genes are TRBV20-1 and TRBJ2-7; unclear D gene. Trimming took 2 bases from V and 4 from J, leaving 9 bases between them. Germline CDR1 reads DFQATT; CDR2 reads SNEGSKA (reference sequence). The CDR3 spans 12 residues. The CDR3 DNA sequence: TGCAGTGCTAGACAGGAGTTGTACGAGCAGTACTTC. This codes for CSARQELYEQYF.

V usage is TRBV20-1 and J usage is TRBJ2-1; 11 bases map to TRBD2. V dropped 6 bases and J dropped 6; count of bases not matched to a gene: 7. The CDR3 spans 14 residues. CDR1 is DFQATT and CDR2 is SNEGSKA in the germline V gene (reference sequence). CDR3: CSATLAGGVNEQFF. The CDR3 nucleotides read TGCAGTGCGACCTTAGCGGGAGGGGTCAATGAGCAGTTCTTC.

This clonotype turned up a few times. V gene TRBV4-2 combines with J gene TRBJ2-6; 9 bases line up with TRBD1. Germline V CDR1 and CDR2: LGHNA, YNFKEQ. The CDR3 extends over 20 amino acids. V was clipped by 0 bases and J by 1 base; unmatched bases: 10. CDR3 residues: CASSQDATGGSASGANVLTF. CDR3 bases: TGTGCCAGCAGCCAAGACGCGACAGGGGGTTCCGCTTCTGGGGCCAACGTCCTGACTTTC.

As concerns this clonotype: One end of the junction fails to match germline, which may point to a read error. The CDR3 DNA reads TGTGCCATCAGCTACGACAGGGGAGGCAGTGTTTTCTTT. Its protein is CAISYDRGGSVFF. J is TRBJ1-1 and V is TRBV11-3, with 8 bases matching TRBD1. In germline, CDR1 is SGHNT, CDR2 YENEEA. The CDR3 has 13 residues.

This clonotype was found a few times. This rearrangement joins TRBV19 to TRBJ2-5; tentatively, D is TRBD1 or TRBD2 (6 bases each). This CDR3 is 15 amino acids long. From germline, CDR1 is LNHDA and CDR2 SQIVND (reference sequence). The germline V and J ends were trimmed by 3 bases and 4 bases, with 15 bases remaining between them. CDR3 DNA sequence: TGTGCCAGTAGTATGACGGGACACGGGGGAGAGACCCAGTACTTC. Translation gives CASSMTGHGGETQYF.

As to this clonotype: The missing conserved phenylalanine or tryptophan at the end of this CDR3 makes a read error likely. The rearrangement joins TRBV20-1 to TRBJ2-7; D is possibly TRBD1 (5 bases). CDR1 and CDR2 (germline): DFQATT, SNEGSKA (reference sequence). V was trimmed by 0 bases and J by 3 bases, leaving 18 bases between them. The CDR3 extends over 16 amino acids. CDR3 residues: CSARDPVMTDNYEQYY. CDR3 DNA: TGCAGTGCTAGAGATCCAGTAATGACAGATAACTACGAGCAGTACTAC.

Worth noting for this clonotype: One junction end disagrees with the germline gene, perhaps due to a read error. The chain couples TRBV11-3 to TRBJ1-1; D unresolved. This CDR3 contains 15 residues. Germline loops: CDR1 SGHNT, CDR2 YENEEA. As DNA, the CDR3 is TGTGCCAGCGCCTCTCCCGGGATTGGGAACACTGAAGCTTACTTT. Residues: CASASPGIGNTEAYF.

This clonotype was seen a few times. A read error may explain this, as a much larger clone is one base away. The V gene is TRBV11-1, the J gene TRBJ2-3; 11 bases match TRBD2. This CDR3 contains 17 residues. J lost 2 bases, V lost 1 base, and 5 bases had no gene match. Looked up from germline, CDR1 is SGHAT and CDR2 is FQDESV (reference sequence). In nucleotides, the CDR3 is TGTGCCAGCAGCTTAGTTGGGACTAGCGGTAACACAGATACGCAGTATTTT. Translating it yields CASSLVGTSGNTDTQYF.

Points on this clonotype: One junction end does not reproduce the germline sequence, and a read error may be involved. The chain couples TRBV13 to TRBJ2-2, with D unclear. CDR1 and CDR2 (germline): PRHDT, FYEKMQ (reference sequence). The CDR3 spans 12 residues. CDR3 amino acids: CVSSQPAGELFF. The CDR3 coding sequence is TGTGTCAGCAGCCAGCCGGCCGGGGAGCTGTTTTTT.

A note on this clonotype: One end of the junction varies from germline; a read error may be responsible. The chain has TRBV6-5 and TRBJ2-7, with TRBD2 matching 10 bases. The CDR3 consists of 15 residues. Germline V lookup: CDR1 MNHEY, CDR2 SVGAGI. For the CDR3, the DNA is TGTTCCAGCAGTTACCTAGCGGGAGTCTCCTACGAGCAGTGCTTC. It is translated as CSSSYLAGVSYEQCF.

On this clonotype itself: The junction does not match germline at one end; this may be a read error. V gene TRBV6-2 or TRBV6-3 combines with J gene TRBJ2-1, with TRBD2 as a possible D gene (5 bases). This CDR3 region has 13 residues. The germline V gene has CDR1 MNHEY and CDR2 SVGEGT. As DNA, the CDR3 is TGTGCTAGCAGCCGCCGCGGGTCCAATGAGCAGTTCTTC. Encoded protein: CASSRRGSNEQFF.

Comments on this clonotype: The junction departs from the called germline gene at one end, perhaps through a read error. The J gene is TRBJ2-7, the V gene TRBV11-2; D gene uncertain. This CDR3 is built from 15 residues. Per the germline V gene, CDR1 is SGHAT and CDR2 is FQNNGV. CDR3: CASSLVSTRMSEQYF. CDR3 nucleotides: TGTGCGAGCAGCTTAGTTAGTACCCGAATGAGCGAGCAGTACTTC. The whole variable domain, filled in from reference TRBV11-2 and TRBJ2-7, reads EAGVAQSPRYKIIEKRQSVAFWCNPISGHATLYWYQQILGQGPKLLIQFQNNGVVDDSQLPKDRFSAERLKGVDSTLKIQPAKLEDSAVYLCASSLVSTRMSEQYFGPGTRLTVT.

The table lists this clonotype with many counts. The CDR3 ends on some other residue instead of the conserved phenylalanine or tryptophan, so this is likely a read error. The DNA is left out, because the CDR3 cannot be placed on it with certainty; the CDR3 is given as TCRdb lists it. This rearrangement joins TRBV20-1 to TRBJ2-7; the table's D call, TRBD1, has no DNA check behind it. Germline V gene sequence: CDR1 DFQATT, CDR2 SNEGSKA (reference sequence). The CDR3 contains 8 residues when both ends are counted. CDR3 protein: CSAPTGWC.